The source of this T cell receptor (beta chain) is a study of blood T cell repertoires in COVID-19. Overall study: The study drew acute and convalescent COVID-19 samples from the United States, Italy and Spain.

People in the exposed group encountered a COVID-19 case within 2 weeks before entering the study. Measured with immunoSEQ multiplex PCR; TCRdb has only the in-frame clones, and not every one. The repertoire holds roughly 200,000 clones, with about 86% as singletons. The receptor was derived from a woman aged 30 to 39 who had been exposed to COVID-19. Sequencing was performed on PBMCs or T cells enriched from blood (not recorded which).

The CDR3: CASSEGERRNTEAFF. CDR3 DNA: TGTGCCAGCAGTGAAGGGGAGAGGAGGAACACTGAAGCTTTCTTT. The chain links TRBV2 to TRBJ1-1, with D unclear. This CDR3 comprises 15 residues. Germline V gene lookup returns CDR1 SNHLY and CDR2 FYNNEI. The germline V and J ends were trimmed by 1 base and 1 base, with 10 bases remaining between them.